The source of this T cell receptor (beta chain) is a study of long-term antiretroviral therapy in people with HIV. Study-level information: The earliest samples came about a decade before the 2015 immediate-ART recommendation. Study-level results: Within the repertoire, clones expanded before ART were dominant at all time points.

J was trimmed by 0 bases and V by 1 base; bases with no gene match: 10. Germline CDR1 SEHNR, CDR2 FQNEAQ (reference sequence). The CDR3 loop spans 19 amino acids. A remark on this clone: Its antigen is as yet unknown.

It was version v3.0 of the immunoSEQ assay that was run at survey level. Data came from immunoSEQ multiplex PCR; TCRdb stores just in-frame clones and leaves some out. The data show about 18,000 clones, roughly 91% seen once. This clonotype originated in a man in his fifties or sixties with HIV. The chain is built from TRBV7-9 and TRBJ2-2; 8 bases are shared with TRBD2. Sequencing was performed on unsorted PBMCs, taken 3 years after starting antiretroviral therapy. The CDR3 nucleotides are TGTGCCAGCAGCTTAGACTTATCGGGAGGGTCCGCGAACACCGGGGAGCTGTTTTTT. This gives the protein CASSLDLSGGSANTGELFF.